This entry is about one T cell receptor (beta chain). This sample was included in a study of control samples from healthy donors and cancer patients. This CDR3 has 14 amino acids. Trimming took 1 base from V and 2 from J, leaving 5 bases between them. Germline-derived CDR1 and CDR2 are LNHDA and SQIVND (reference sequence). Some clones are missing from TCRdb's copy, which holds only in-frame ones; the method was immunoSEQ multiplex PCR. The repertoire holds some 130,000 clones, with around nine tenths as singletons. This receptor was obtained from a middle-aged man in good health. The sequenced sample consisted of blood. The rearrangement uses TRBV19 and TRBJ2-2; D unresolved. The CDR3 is CASSIARNTGELFF. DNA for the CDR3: TGTGCCAGTAGTATAGCTCGTAACACCGGGGAGCTGTTTTTT.